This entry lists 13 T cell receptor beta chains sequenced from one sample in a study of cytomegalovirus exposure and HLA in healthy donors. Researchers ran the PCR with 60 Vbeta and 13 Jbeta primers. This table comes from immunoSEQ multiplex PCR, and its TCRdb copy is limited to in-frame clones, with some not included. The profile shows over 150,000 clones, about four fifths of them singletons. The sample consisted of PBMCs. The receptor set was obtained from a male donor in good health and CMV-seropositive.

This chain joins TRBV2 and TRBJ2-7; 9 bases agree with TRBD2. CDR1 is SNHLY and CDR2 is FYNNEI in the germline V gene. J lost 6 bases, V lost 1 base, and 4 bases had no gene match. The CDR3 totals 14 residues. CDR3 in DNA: TGTGCCAGCAGTGAAGGGCGGGGGGGCCTCGAGCAGTACTTC. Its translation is CASSEGRGGLEQYF.

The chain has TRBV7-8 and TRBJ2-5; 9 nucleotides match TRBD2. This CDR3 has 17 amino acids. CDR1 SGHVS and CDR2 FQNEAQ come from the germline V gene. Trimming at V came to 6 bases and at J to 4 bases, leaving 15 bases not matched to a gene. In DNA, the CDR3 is TGTGCCAGCAGAACAGCTCATACGGGACTAGCCGGAGAGACCCAGTACTTC. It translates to CASRTAHTGLAGETQYF.

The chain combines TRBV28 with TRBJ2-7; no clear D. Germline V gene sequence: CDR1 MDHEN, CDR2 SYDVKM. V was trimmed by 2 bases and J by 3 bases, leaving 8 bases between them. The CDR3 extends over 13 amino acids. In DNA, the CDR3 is TGTGCCAGCAGTTTAGCTAGTAGCTACGAGCAGTACTTC. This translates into CASSLASSYEQYF. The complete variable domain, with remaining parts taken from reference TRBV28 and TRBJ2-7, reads DVKVTQSSRYLVKRTGEKVFLECVQDMDHENMFWYRQDPGLGLRLIYFSYDVKMKEKGDIPEGYSVSREKKERFSLILESASTNQTSMYLCASSLASSYEQYFGPGTRLTVT.

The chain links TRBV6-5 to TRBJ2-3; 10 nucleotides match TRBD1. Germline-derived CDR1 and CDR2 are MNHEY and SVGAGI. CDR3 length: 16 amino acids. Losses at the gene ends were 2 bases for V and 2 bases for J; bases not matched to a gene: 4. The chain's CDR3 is CASSYGDRGDTDTQYF. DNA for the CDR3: TGTGCCAGCAGTTACGGGGACAGGGGCGACACAGATACGCAGTATTTT.

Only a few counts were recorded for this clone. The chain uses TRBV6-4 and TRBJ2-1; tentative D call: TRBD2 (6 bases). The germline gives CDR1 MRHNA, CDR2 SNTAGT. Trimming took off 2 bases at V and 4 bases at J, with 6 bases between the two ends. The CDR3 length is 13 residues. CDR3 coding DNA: TGTGCCAGCAGTGACGGAGGGTACAATGAGCAGTTCTTC. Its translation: CASSDGGYNEQFF.

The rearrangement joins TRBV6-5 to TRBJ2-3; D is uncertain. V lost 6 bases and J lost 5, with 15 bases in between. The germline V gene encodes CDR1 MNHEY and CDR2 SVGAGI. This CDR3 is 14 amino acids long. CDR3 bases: TGTGCCAGCAGCCAGGTGGGCATGAGAGATACGCAGTATTTT. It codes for CASSQVGMRDTQYF.

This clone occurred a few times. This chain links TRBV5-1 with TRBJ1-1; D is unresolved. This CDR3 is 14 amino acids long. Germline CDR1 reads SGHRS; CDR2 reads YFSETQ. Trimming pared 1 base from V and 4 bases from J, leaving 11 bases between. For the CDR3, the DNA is TGCGCCAGCAGCTTGTCCCCCCGGGGCACTGAAGCTTTCTTT. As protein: CASSLSPRGTEAFF.

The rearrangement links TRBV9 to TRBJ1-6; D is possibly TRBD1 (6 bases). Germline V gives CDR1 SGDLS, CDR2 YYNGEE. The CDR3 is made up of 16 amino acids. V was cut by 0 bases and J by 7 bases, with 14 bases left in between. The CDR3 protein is CASSVGAGDGNSPLHF. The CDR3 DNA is TGTGCCAGCAGCGTAGGGGCAGGGGATGGCAATTCACCCCTCCACTTT.

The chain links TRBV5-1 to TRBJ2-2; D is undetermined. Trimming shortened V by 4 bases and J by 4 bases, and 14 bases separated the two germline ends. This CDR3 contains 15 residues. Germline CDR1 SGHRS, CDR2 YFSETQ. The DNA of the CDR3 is TGCGCCAGCAGCGCGGCGGTGGGTGCCACCGGGGAGCTGTTTTTT. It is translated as CASSAAVGATGELFF.

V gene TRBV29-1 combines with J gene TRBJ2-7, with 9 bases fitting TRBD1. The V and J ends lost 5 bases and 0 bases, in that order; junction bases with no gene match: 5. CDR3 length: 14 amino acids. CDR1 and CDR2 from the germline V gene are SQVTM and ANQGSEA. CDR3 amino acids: CSVWDRAYSYEQYF. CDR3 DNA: TGCAGCGTTTGGGACAGGGCCTACTCCTACGAGCAGTACTTC.

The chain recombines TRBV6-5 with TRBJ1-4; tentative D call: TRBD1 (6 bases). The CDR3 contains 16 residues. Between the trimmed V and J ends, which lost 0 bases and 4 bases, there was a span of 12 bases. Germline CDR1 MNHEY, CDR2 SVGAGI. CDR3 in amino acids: CASSYSNQGFNEKLFF. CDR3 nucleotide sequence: TGTGCCAGCAGTTACTCGAATCAGGGGTTTAATGAAAAACTGTTTTTT.

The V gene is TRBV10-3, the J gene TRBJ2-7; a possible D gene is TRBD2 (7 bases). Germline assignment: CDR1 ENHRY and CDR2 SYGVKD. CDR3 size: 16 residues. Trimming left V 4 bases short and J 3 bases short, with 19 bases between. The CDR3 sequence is CAISVSRGGEYYEQYF. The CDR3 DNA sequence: TGTGCCATCAGTGTCTCACGCGGGGGCGAGTACTACGAGCAGTACTTC.

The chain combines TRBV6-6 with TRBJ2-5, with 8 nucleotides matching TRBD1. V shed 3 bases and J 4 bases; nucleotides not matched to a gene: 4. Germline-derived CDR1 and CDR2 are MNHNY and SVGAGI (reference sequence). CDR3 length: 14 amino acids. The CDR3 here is CASSYRTGRETQYF. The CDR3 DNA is TGTGCCAGCAGTTATCGGACAGGGCGAGAGACCCAGTACTTC.